The clone carrying this T cell receptor beta chain was detected ten times or more. This entry is derived from a study of human T cells and chemical hapten exposure. Germline V gene lookup returns CDR1 SEHNR and CDR2 FQNEAQ (reference sequence). Trimming took off 1 base at V and 1 base at J, with 7 bases between the two ends. CDR3 length: 14 residues. Time point: patch test 3, about 24 weeks after DPC sensitization. Documented treatment: therapeutic diphenylcyclopropenone sensitization with weekly scalp DPC. Ahead of each patch test application, blood was drawn. The library gave individual cDNA molecules unique molecular identifiers. In the study's own analysis: A per-sample median of roughly 97,000 TCRs was observed, with a range of roughly 20,000 to 690,600. Via MiXCR, TCRdb re-called the RACE reads, giving one row per CDR3 protein. The V and J calls were determined by TCRdb, not by the authors. The table records tens of thousands of distinct CDR3 sequences, around 10% of them present only once.

The receptor's source is a woman between 45 and 60 years old with alopecia areata. Some clones in this sample may be carry-over from other donors' samples. The source material was whole blood, sampled in connection with sensitization to the hapten diphenylcyclopropenone (DPC). The chain recombines TRBV7-9 with TRBJ2-5; D may match TRBD1 or TRBD2 (5 bases each). The CDR3 DNA sequence: TGTGCCAGCAGCTTAGTCGGGACCCAAGAGACCCAGTACTTC. Translated, it gives CASSLVGTQETQYF. The full variable domain, completed using reference TRBV7-9 and TRBJ2-5, is DTGVSQNPRHKITKRGQNVTFRCDPISEHNRLYWYRQTLGQGPEFLTYFQNEAQLEKSRLLSDRFSAERPKGSFSTLEIQRTEQGDSAMYLCASSLVGTQETQYFGPGTRLLVL.